This TCR beta chain stems from a study of OX40 agonist ivuxolimab in advanced cancers. Study background: A history of anti-PD-1, anti-PD-L1 or anti-CTLA-4 therapy was acceptable, and 40% to 45% had some. Study-wide results and limits: CD8+ T cells were the subset that, on average, had more expanded clones than CD4+.

CDR3 length: 13 amino acids. Germline V gene data show CDR1 as SGHTA and CDR2 as FQGNSA. Between the trimmed V and J ends, which lost 5 bases and 2 bases, there was a span of 7 bases. Individuals having autoimmune disease history or systemic immunosuppression were not enrolled. Concerning this clone itself: Antigen: not known.

The protocol was immunoSEQ multiplex PCR, while the TCRdb copy is restricted to in-frame clones and leaves out a portion. Here the sample spans about 99,000 clones, roughly nine tenths being singletons. The specimen was CD4+ or CD8+ T cells sorted from blood, collected in a trial of the OX40 agonist ivuxolimab. The rearrangement joins TRBV7-2 to TRBJ1-3; D is ambiguous. This clonotype originated in an adult with an advanced solid tumor such as melanoma, head and neck, liver or kidney cancer. CDR3 sequence reads: CASSGQPGNTIYF. In DNA form, the CDR3 reads TGTGCCAGCAGCGGCCAACCTGGAAACACCATATATTTT.